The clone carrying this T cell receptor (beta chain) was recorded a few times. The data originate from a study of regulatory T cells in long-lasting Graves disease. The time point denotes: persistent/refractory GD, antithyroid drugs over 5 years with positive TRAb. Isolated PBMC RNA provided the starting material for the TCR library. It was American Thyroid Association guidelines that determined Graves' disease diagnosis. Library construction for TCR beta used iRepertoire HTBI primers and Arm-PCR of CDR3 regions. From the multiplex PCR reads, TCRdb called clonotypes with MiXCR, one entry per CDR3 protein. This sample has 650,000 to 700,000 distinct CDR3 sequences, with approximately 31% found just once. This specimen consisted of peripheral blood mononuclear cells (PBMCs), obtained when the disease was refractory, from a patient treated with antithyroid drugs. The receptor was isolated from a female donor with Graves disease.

The CDR3: CSARPRDRVAEAFF. The CDR3 DNA reads TGCAGTGCTAGGCCCCGGGACAGGGTTGCTGAAGCTTTCTTT. The chain uses TRBV20-1 and TRBJ1-1; 9 bases are a match to TRBD1. V dropped 3 bases and J dropped 6; count of bases not matched to a gene: 8. This CDR3 has 14 amino acids. Germline V gives CDR1 DFQATT, CDR2 SNEGSKA (reference sequence).